These T cell receptor beta chains were read from a single sample in a study of spatial heterogeneity in lung cancer. From the 5' RACE reads, TCRdb called clonotypes with MiXCR, one entry per CDR3 protein. This table has 23,000 or so distinct CDR3 sequences, 8.5% to 10% appearing once. Sequences were derived from PBMCs, sampled at follow-up. Receptors originate from a male donor with early-stage non-small cell lung cancer. The CDR3 runs from the conserved cysteine through the conserved F or W. Fields, in order: J gene, clone size, V gene, CDR3 length, D gene, CDR3 protein, CDR3 DNA. D genes are given only for firm matches. The size field is filled for only some rows; it gives once, few, many or a size class.

TRBJ1-5,many,TRBV5-1,14,-,CASSLGVEEQPQHF,TGCGCCAGCAGCCTGGGGGTTGAGGAGCAGCCCCAGCATTTT
TRBJ1-2,few,TRBV10-2,13,TRBD1,CASRETGVYGYTF,TGCGCCAGCAGAGAGACAGGGGTGTATGGCTACACCTTC
TRBJ1-1,few,TRBV5-1,14,-,CASSTGPRNTEAFF,TGCGCCAGCAGCACCGGGCCACGAAATACTGAAGCTTTCTTT
TRBJ2-2,few,TRBV7-2,14,-,CASCRDTNTGELFF,TGTGCCAGCTGCCGGGACACCAACACCGGGGAGCTGTTTTTT
TRBJ1-5,medium-sized,TRBV5-5,14,-,CASSLERVVQPQHF,TGTGCCAGCAGCTTGGAGAGGGTGGTCCAGCCCCAGCATTTT
TRBJ1-6,many,TRBV6-2/TRBV6-3,14,-,CASRGGSYNSPLHF,TGTGCCAGCAGAGGGGGATCCTATAATTCACCCCTCCACTTT
TRBJ2-5,few,TRBV5-4,15,-,CASSPGDPNQETQYF,TGTGCCAGCAGCCCGGGGGACCCGAACCAAGAGACCCAGTACTTC
TRBJ1-1,-,TRBV7-2,14,-,CASSFSRGDTEAFF,TGTGCCAGCAGCTTCAGTCGGGGGGACACTGAAGCTTTCTTT
TRBJ2-7,-,TRBV21-1,16,-,CASNQTPDSLYYEQYF,TGTGCCAGCAACCAAACCCCGGACAGTCTTTACTACGAGCAGTACTTC
TRBJ2-3,many,TRBV12-3/TRBV12-4,17,-,CASSFPQGLLGGDTQYF,TGTGCCAGCAGTTTCCCCCAGGGATTATTAGGTGGGGATACGCAGTATTTT
TRBJ2-1,few,TRBV5-1,14,-,CASSLAGTVYEQFF,TGCGCCAGCAGCTTGGCGGGGACCGTGTATGAGCAGTTCTTC
TRBJ2-7,-,TRBV11-2,13,-,CASSFGTPYEQYF,TGTGCCAGCAGCTTCGGGACACCCTACGAGCAGTACTTC
TRBJ2-3,-,TRBV15,15,-,CATRESGAWGYTQYF,TGTGCCACCAGGGAGTCGGGGGCGTGGGGATATACGCAGTATTTT
TRBJ2-3,-,TRBV29-1,14,-,CSVARGTPTDTQYF,TGCAGCGTAGCCCGGGGGACACCGACAGATACGCAGTATTTT
TRBJ2-3,-,TRBV20-1,14,-,CSAKGGGATDTQYF,TGCAGTGCGAAGGGTGGTGGCGCCACAGATACGCAGTATTTT
TRBJ1-1,-,TRBV10-3,15,TRBD1,CAITETGGVNTEAFF,TGTGCCATCACCGAGACAGGGGGCGTGAACACTGAAGCTTTCTTT
TRBJ2-5,-,TRBV20-1,13,TRBD1,CSASGTGVETQYF,TGCAGTGCTTCCGGGACAGGGGTGGAGACCCAGTACTTC
TRBJ2-3,many,TRBV5-1,17,-,CASSLKSRSASTDTQYF,TGCGCCAGCAGCTTGAAGTCACGGAGTGCTAGCACAGATACGCAGTATTTT
TRBJ2-7,few,TRBV9,17,TRBD1,CASSVAAGQGAPHEQYF,TGTGCCAGCAGCGTAGCCGCCGGACAGGGCGCTCCCCACGAGCAGTACTTC
TRBJ1-5,few,TRBV6-2/TRBV6-3,13,-,CASSYQGNQPQHF,TGTGCCAGCAGTTATCAGGGGAATCAGCCCCAGCATTTT
TRBJ2-2,-,TRBV3-1,20,-,CASSQENPFSGTKNTGELFF,TGTGCCAGCAGCCAAGAGAACCCATTTTCGGGGACAAAGAACACCGGGGAGCTGTTTTTT
TRBJ1-5,many,TRBV5-5,13,TRBD1,CASSLEGGQPQHF,TGTGCCAGCAGCTTAGAAGGGGGCCAGCCCCAGCATTTT
TRBJ2-7,-,TRBV21-1,14,-,CASSKEQGSYEQYF,TGTGCCAGCAGCAAAGAGCAAGGTTCCTACGAGCAGTACTTC
TRBJ1-1,many,TRBV29-1,11,-,CSAQGNTEAFF,TGCAGCGCACAGGGTAACACTGAAGCTTTCTTT
TRBJ2-3,many,TRBV7-9,14,-,CASSSREGTDTQYF,TGTGCCAGCAGCTCCCGTGAGGGCACAGATACGCAGTATTTT
TRBJ2-4,-,TRBV5-1,12,-,CASSRDGNIQYF,TGCGCCAGCAGCCGGGACGGGAACATTCAGTACTTC
TRBJ2-3,many,TRBV6-2/TRBV6-3,14,TRBD1,CASSRGQPADTQYF,TGTGCCAGCAGCAGGGGACAGCCTGCGGATACGCAGTATTTT
TRBJ2-2,many,TRBV2,15,TRBD2,CASKFLAGPTGELFF,TGTGCCAGCAAATTCCTAGCGGGGCCCACCGGGGAGCTGTTTTTT
TRBJ2-3,few,TRBV4-1,15,TRBD2,CASSLGLATTDTQYF,TGCGCCAGCAGCCTCGGACTAGCGACCACAGATACGCAGTATTTT
TRBJ2-6,few,TRBV9,14,-,CASSAYSGANVLTF,TGTGCCAGCAGCGCTTACTCTGGGGCCAACGTCCTGACTTTC
TRBJ1-2,-,TRBV30,12,-,CACPSGVYGYTF,TGTGCCTGCCCTTCCGGGGTGTACGGCTACACCTTC
TRBJ1-2,few,TRBV28,15,-,CASSPGGPLNYGYTF,TGTGCCAGCAGCCCTGGGGGTCCACTTAACTATGGCTACACCTTC
TRBJ2-3,many,TRBV9,17,TRBD2,CASSVGSWASGTDTQYF,TGTGCCAGCAGCGTAGGATCTTGGGCTAGCGGGACAGATACGCAGTATTTT
TRBJ1-5,many,TRBV19,15,-,CASTQGRNSNQPQHF,TGTGCCAGTACTCAGGGGAGAAATAGCAATCAGCCCCAGCATTTT
TRBJ2-5,many,TRBV5-1,14,-,CASSLGHGQETQYF,TGCGCCAGCAGCCTGGGACACGGACAAGAGACCCAGTACTTC
TRBJ2-7,many,TRBV5-6,14,TRBD1,CASSLPGQGSEQYF,TGTGCCAGCAGCTTGCCAGGACAGGGTAGCGAGCAGTACTTC